This T cell receptor (beta chain) comes out of a study of T-cell reconstitution after alpha-beta-depleted transplantation in children. Unique molecular identifiers featured in how the TCRbeta library was prepared. TCRdb redid the calling of the PCR reads with MiXCR, one entry per CDR3 protein. This table has 200,000 to 250,000 distinct CDR3 sequences, under 30% appearing once. Germline V gene data show CDR1 as LGHDT and CDR2 as YNNKEL (reference sequence). The CDR3 has 16 amino acids. Study-wide points: About two months after transplant, alpha-beta T cells reportedly came from several hundred expanded graft clones. Newly generated T cells supplied most T-cell counts and diversity one year post-transplant.

With regard to this clonotype: Antigen unknown. A read error may explain this, as a much larger clone is one base away.

V usage is TRBV3-1 and J usage is TRBJ2-1; 7 bases fit TRBD1. This receptor was obtained from a female patient aged 2-9 years who had a stem cell transplant for congenital amegakaryocytic thrombocytopenia, so the T cells may come from the graft donor. The sequences come from PBMCs, mostly from graft donor cells, collected 360 days after TCRalphabeta/CD19-depleted stem cell transplant. The CDR3 loop reads CACSQGRTGSHNEQFF. Written as DNA, the CDR3 is TGTGCCTGCAGCCAGGGCCGGACAGGCTCGCACAATGAGCAGTTCTTC.